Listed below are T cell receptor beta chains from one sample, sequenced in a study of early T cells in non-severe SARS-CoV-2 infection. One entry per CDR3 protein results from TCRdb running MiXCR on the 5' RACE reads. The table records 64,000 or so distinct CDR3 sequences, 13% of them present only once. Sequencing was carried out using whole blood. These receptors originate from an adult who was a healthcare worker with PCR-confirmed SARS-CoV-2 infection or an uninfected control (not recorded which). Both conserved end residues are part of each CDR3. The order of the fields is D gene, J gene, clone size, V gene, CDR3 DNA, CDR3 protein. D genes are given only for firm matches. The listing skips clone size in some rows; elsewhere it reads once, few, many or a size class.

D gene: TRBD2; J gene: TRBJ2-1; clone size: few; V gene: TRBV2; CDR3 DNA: TGTGCCAGCCGAGCGGGGGACTACCTTTACAATGAGCAGTTCTTC; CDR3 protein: CASRAGDYLYNEQFF
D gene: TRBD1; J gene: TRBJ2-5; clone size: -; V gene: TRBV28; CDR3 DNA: TGTGCCAGCAGTCCTCGGGACAGCGACTACCGAGAGACCCAGTACTTC; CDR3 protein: CASSPRDSDYRETQYF
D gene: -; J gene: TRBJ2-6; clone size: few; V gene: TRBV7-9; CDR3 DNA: TGTGCCAGCAGCTTCCTTATTACCGGGGCCAACGTCCTGACTTTC; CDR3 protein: CASSFLITGANVLTF
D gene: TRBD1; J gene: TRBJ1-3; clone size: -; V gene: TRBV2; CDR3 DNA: TGTGCCAGCAGGACGACAGGGGCTGGAAACACCATATATTTT; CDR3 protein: CASRTTGAGNTIYF
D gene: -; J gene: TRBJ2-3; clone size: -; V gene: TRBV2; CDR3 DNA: TGTGCCAGCAGTGGTCGGGGAAGCACAGATACGCAGTATTTT; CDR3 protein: CASSGRGSTDTQYF
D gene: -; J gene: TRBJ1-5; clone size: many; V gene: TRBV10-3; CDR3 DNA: TGTGCCATCAGTGAGTCAACAGGGCGAAATCAGCCCCAGCATTTT; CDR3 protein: CAISESTGRNQPQHF
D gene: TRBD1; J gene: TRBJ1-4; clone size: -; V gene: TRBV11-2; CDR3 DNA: TGTGCCAGCAGCTCCCACAGGGGGCTCGATGAAAAACTGTTTTTT; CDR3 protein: CASSSHRGLDEKLFF
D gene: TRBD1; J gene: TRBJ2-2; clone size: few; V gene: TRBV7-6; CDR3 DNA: TGTGCCAGCAGCCCTGGGACAGGGACGAACACCGGGGAGCTGTTTTTT; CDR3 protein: CASSPGTGTNTGELFF
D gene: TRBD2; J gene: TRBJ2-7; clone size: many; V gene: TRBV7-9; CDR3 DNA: TGTGCCAGCAGCAAGAGCGGGGGGGTCAGCTACGAGCAGTACTTC; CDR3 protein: CASSKSGGVSYEQYF
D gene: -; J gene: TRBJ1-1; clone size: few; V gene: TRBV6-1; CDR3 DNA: TGTGCCAGCAGTGAAGTGGGGATGGGGAACACTGAAGCTTTCTTT; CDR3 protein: CASSEVGMGNTEAFF
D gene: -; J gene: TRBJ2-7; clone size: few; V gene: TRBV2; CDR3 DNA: TGTGCCAGCAGTGAACCACTCAGCTACGAGCAGTACTTC; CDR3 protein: CASSEPLSYEQYF
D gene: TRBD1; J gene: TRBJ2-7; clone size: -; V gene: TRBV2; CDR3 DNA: TGTGCCAGTGACGGGACAGAGGACTACGAGCAGTACTTC; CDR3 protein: CASDGTEDYEQYF
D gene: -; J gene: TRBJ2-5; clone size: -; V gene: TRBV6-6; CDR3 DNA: TGTGCCAGCAGTTCCCACAGGGACCAAGAGACCCAGTACTTC; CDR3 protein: CASSSHRDQETQYF
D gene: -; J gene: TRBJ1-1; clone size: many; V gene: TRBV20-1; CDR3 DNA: TGCAGTGCTAGAGGGACGGCAGCCTCAGCTTTCTTT; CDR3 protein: CSARGTAASAFF
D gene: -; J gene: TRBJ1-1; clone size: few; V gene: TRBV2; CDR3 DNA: TGTGCCAGCAGGTTAGGGACGGAGACTGAAGCTTTCTTT; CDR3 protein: CASRLGTETEAFF
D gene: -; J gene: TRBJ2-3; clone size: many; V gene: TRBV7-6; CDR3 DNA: TGTGCCAGCAGCTTAATTGTGGATACGCAGTATTTT; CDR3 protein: CASSLIVDTQYF
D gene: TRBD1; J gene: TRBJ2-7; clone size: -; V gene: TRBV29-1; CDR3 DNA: TGCAGCGTTGGGGACAGCAGCTACGAGCAGTACTTC; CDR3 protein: CSVGDSSYEQYF
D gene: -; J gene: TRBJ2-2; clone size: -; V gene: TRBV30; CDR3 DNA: TGTGCCTGGAGTAGAAAGAACACCGGGGAGCTGTTTTTT; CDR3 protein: CAWSRKNTGELFF
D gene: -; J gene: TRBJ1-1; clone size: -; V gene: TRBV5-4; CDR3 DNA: TGTGCCAGCAGCTTGTATTCCGGCGCTGAAGCTTTCTTT; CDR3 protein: CASSLYSGAEAFF
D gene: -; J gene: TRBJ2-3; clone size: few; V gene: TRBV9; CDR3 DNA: TGTGCCAGCAGCGTAGCCCTAGACACAGATACGCAGTATTTT; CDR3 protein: CASSVALDTDTQYF
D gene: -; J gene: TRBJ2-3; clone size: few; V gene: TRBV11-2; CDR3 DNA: TGTGCCAGCAGCCCCGGACCCTCGGAGGTTGCAGATACGCAGTATTTT; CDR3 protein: CASSPGPSEVADTQYF
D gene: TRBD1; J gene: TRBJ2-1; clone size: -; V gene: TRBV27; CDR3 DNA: TGTGCCAGCAGTACCAGGGACAGCCCGTCCTACAATGAGCAGTTCTTC; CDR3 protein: CASSTRDSPSYNEQFF
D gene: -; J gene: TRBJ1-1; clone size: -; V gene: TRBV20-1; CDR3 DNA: TGCAGTGCTAGAGAATGGGGGGCGACTGAAGCTTTCTTT; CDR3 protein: CSAREWGATEAFF
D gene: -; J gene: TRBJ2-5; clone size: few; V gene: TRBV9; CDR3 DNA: TGTGCCAGCAGCAACCAAGGGACGTCATCAGAGACCCAGTACTTC; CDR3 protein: CASSNQGTSSETQYF
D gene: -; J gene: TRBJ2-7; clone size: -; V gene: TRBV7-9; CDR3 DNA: TGTGCCAGCAGCTTAGGTGTAGGGCTGCTCTACGAGCAGTACTTC; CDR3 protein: CASSLGVGLLYEQYF
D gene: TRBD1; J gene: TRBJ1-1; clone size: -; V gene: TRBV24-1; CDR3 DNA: TGTGCCACCAGTCCGGGACAGGGGACTGAAGCTTTCTTT; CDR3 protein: CATSPGQGTEAFF
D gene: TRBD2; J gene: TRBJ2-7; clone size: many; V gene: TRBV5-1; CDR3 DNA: TGCGCCAGCAGCCCCGTCCTAGCGGGGATTACACACGAGCAGTACTTC; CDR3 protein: CASSPVLAGITHEQYF
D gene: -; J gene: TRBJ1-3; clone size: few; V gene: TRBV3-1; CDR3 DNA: TGTGCCAGCTCTGGAAACACCATATATTTT; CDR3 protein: CASSGNTIYF
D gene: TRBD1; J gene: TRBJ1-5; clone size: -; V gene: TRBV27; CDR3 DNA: TGTGCCAGCAGTTTATCGGGACAGGGAGAGGGAACCCAGCATTTT; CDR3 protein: CASSLSGQGEGTQHF
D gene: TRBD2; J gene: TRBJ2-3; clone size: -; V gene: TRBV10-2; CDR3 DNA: TGCGCCAGCAGGAGCGGGGGAAGAGATACGCAGTATTTT; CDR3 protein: CASRSGGRDTQYF
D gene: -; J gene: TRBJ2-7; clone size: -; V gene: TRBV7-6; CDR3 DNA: TGTGCCAGCAGCTTAAGCCTGGGCGCCTTAACCTACGAGCAGTACTTC; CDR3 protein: CASSLSLGALTYEQYF
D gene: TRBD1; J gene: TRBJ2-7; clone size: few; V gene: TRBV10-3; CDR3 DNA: TGTGCCATCAGTGAGACGGGACAGGGGGCGGAGGAGCAGTACTTC; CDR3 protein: CAISETGQGAEEQYF
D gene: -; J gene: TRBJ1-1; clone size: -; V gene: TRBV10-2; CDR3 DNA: TGCGCCAGCAGTGAGGCAGCGATGAACACTGAAGCTTTCTTT; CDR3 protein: CASSEAAMNTEAFF
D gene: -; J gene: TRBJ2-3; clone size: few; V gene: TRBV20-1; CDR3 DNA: TGCAGTGCTAGTGTTGGAGATACGCAGTATTTT; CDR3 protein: CSASVGDTQYF
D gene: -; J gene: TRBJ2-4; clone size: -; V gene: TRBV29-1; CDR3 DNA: TGCAGCGTTGTTTGGGACGAAGATTTGGCCAAAAACATTCAGTACTTC; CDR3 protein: CSVVWDEDLAKNIQYF
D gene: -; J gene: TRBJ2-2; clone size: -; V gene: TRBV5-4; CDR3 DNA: TGTGCCAGCAGCTTGCAAGGGGCCGAAACCGGGGAGCTGTTTTTT; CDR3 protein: CASSLQGAETGELFF
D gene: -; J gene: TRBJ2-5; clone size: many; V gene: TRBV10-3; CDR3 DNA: TGTGCCATCAGTGAATCGGCAGGAGAGGAGACCCAGTACTTC; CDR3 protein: CAISESAGEETQYF
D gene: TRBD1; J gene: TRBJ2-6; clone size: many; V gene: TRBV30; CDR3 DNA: TGTGCCTGGATGGGACAGGGAGGGACTGGGGCCAACGTCCTGACTTTC; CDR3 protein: CAWMGQGGTGANVLTF
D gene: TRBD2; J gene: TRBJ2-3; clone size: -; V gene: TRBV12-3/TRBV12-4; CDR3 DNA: TGTGCCAGCAGTTTGGTAGCGGGGGGGAGATGGGATACGCAGTATTTT; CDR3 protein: CASSLVAGGRWDTQYF
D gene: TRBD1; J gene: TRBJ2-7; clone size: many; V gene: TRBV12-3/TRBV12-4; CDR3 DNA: TGTGCCAGCAGTTCGCGGGACAGGGGCAGCGGGTACGAGCAGTACTTC; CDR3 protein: CASSSRDRGSGYEQYF
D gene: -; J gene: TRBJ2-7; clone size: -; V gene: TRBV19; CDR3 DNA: TGTGCCAGTATGGACAGCTACTCCGAGCAGTACTTC; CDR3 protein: CASMDSYSEQYF
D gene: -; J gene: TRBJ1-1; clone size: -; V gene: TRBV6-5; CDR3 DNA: TGTGCCAGCAGTTACTCTAGGGGTATGAACACTGAAGCTTTCTTT; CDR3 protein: CASSYSRGMNTEAFF
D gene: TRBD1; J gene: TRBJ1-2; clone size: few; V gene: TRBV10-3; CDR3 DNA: TGTGCCATCAGCCCCATCCCGGACAGGGCGGTCTATGGCTACACCTTC; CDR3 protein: CAISPIPDRAVYGYTF
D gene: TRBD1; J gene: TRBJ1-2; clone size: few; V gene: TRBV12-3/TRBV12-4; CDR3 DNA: TGTGCCACCAGGGGGACTTCTTCCTATGGCTACACCTTC; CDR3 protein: CATRGTSSYGYTF
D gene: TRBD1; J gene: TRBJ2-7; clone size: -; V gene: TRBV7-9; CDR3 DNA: TGTGCCAGCAGCGCACCGGGACAGGGGGCGTACGAGCAGTACTTC; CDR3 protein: CASSAPGQGAYEQYF
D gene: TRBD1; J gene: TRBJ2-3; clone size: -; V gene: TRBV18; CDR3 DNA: TGTGCCAGCTCAGCCGACAGGGGGGAGAGAGATACGCAGTATTTT; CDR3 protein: CASSADRGERDTQYF
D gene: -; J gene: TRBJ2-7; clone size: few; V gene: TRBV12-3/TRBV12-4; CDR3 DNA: TGTGCCAGCAGTTCGGGCTACACCGCCTACGAGCAGTACTTC; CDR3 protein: CASSSGYTAYEQYF
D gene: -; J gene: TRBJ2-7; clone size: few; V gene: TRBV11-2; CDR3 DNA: TGTGCCAGCAGCTTAGATAAGACAGGTTCCTACGAGCAGTACTTC; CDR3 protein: CASSLDKTGSYEQYF
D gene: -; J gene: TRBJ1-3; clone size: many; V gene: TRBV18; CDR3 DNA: TGTGCCAGCTCACTTGAGACTGCTGGAAACACCATATATTTT; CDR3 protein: CASSLETAGNTIYF
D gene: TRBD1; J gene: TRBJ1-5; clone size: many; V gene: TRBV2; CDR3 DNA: TGTGCCAGCAGTTTTGGGACAGGGATCAATCAGCCCCAGCATTTT; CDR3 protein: CASSFGTGINQPQHF
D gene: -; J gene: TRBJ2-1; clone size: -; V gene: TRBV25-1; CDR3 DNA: TGTGCCAGCAGTGAGGGTAGCCGACATGAGCAGTTCTTC; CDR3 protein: CASSEGSRHEQFF
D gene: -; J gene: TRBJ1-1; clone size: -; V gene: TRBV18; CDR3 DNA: TGTGCCAGCTCCCCAGATGGGAACACTGAAGCTTTCTTT; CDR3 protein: CASSPDGNTEAFF
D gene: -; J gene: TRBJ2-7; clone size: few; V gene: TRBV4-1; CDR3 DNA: TGCGCCAGCAGCCAAGTGGCAGGTGCCGACTACGAGCAGTACTTC; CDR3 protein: CASSQVAGADYEQYF
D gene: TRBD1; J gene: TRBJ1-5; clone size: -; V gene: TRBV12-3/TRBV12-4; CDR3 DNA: TGTGCCAGCAGCTTGGGACAGACTCAGCCCCAGCATTTT; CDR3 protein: CASSLGQTQPQHF
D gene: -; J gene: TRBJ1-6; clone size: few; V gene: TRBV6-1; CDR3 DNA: TGTGCCAGCAGGGGGACGAGCTATTCACCCCTCCACTTT; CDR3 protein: CASRGTSYSPLHF
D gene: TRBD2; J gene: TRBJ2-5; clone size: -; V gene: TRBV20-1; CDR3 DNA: TGCAGTGCCGCCTCCCCGCGGGGGGCAGAGACCCAGTACTTC; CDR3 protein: CSAASPRGAETQYF
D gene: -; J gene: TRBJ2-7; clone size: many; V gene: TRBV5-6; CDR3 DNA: TGTGCCAGCAGCCCTGGGACTTACTACGAGCAGTACTTC; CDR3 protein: CASSPGTYYEQYF